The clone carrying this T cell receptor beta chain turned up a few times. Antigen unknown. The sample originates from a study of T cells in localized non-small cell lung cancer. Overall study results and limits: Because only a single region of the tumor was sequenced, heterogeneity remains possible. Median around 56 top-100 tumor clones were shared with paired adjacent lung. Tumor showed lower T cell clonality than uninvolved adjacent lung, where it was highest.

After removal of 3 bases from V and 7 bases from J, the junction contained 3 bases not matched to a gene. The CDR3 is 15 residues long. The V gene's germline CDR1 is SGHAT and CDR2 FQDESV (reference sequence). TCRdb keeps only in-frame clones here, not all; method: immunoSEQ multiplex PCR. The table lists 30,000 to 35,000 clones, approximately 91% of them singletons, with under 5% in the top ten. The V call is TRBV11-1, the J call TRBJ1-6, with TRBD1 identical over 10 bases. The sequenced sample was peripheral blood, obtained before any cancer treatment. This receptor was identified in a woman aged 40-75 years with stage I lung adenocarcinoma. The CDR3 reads CASSLDRGSNSPLHF. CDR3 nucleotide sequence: TGTGCCAGCAGCTTGGACAGGGGGTCCAATTCACCCCTCCACTTT.